Sequencing of this TCR beta chain was carried out in a study of T cells in Graves' hyperthyroidism and ophthalmopathy. V lost 5 bases to trimming and J lost 4 bases; unmatched junction nucleotides: 7. The CDR3 contains 15 residues. The V gene's germline CDR1 is SEHNR and CDR2 FQNEAQ (reference sequence). In this sample, this clonotype turned up many times. Its antigen is currently unknown. Notes on the study in general: Most thyroid clonotypes expanded above 0.001 appeared in blood too.

RNA transcripts were the template for amplifying TCR beta CDR3 regions. RT-PCR in the first round (using the HTBI primer set) targeted the TCR CDR3. TCRdb independently ran MiXCR on the multiplex PCR reads; one entry per CDR3 protein. The sample yields around 450,000 distinct CDR3 sequences, 15% to 19% seen once. Uncontrolled infection, other autoimmune disease, pregnancy or lactation disqualified patients from enrolment. This clonotype was sampled from a woman in her late teens or twenties with Graves' hyperthyroidism. Sequencing used blood. The chain combines TRBV7-9 with TRBJ2-5, with 10 nucleotides matching TRBD2. CDR3 residues: CASSVTSGSVETQYF. CDR3 coding DNA: TGTGCCAGCAGCGTGACTAGCGGGTCGGTAGAGACCCAGTACTTC.